A single sample is the source of the 5 T cell receptor beta chains below, sequenced in a study of shared clonotypes between healthy human individuals. Terminally differentiated effector memory CD45RA+ cells were left out of the naive CD8 fraction, which was CD45RO-negative and positively selected for CCR7. Clones were sequenced by immunoSEQ multiplex PCR, and TCRdb holds only the in-frame ones, with some missing. This sample has 2 million to 2.5 million clones, with about 94% found just once. Source material: naive CD8+ T cells sorted from blood. The receptors were gathered from a young man in good health.

This clone was seen a single time. The gene calls are TRBV6-5 and TRBJ2-3, with 10 bases matching TRBD2. Germline trimming cut 7 bases from V and 2 bases from J; bases unmatched to any gene: 6. In germline, CDR1 is MNHEY, CDR2 SVGAGI. CDR3 length equals 15 residues. The CDR3 protein is CASTRTSGPTDTQYF. Here the CDR3 DNA reads TGTGCCAGCACCCGGACTAGCGGACCCACAGATACGCAGTATTTT.

The chain is built from TRBV7-9 and TRBJ1-4, with D unclear. Germline V gene lookup returns CDR1 SEHNR and CDR2 FQNEAQ (reference sequence). The V and J ends lost 6 bases and 4 bases respectively, with 6 bases between them. The CDR3 sequence is 12 residues long. In DNA form, the CDR3 reads TGTGCCAGCAGGGCTTATAATGAAAAACTGTTTTTT. This translates into CASRAYNEKLFF.

The V and J genes are TRBV10-2 and TRBJ2-7; TRBD2 aligns across 8 bases. V shed 7 bases, J shed 5 bases, and the junction held 10 bases outside the gene matches. The germline V gene encodes CDR1 WSHSY and CDR2 SAAADI. This CDR3 has 14 amino acids. In nucleotides, the CDR3 is TGCGCCAGCATGGTTGGTAGCGGGATCCACGAGCAGTACTTC. Residues: CASMVGSGIHEQYF.

The genes are TRBV30 and TRBJ2-2; 7 bases fit TRBD2. Unmatched junction bases numbered 8, after V lost 3 bases and J lost 4 bases. CDR1 is GTSNPN and CDR2 is SVGIG in the germline V gene (reference sequence). This CDR3 comprises 15 residues. The CDR3 here is CAWRIAGDATGELFF. The CDR3 region has the DNA TGTGCCTGGAGGATTGCGGGGGATGCCACCGGGGAGCTGTTTTTT.

Comment on this clone: The sample carries other DNA sequences with the same CDR3. The chain couples TRBV4-3 to TRBJ2-7, with D perhaps matching TRBD2 (6 bases). V lost 2 bases and J 1 base, leaving 12 bases between the germline ends. The CDR3 covers 15 residues. The germline CDR1 and CDR2 sequences are LGHNA and YSLEER. This CDR3 reads CASSQNRGISYEQYF. As DNA, the CDR3 is TGCGCCAGCAGCCAAAATCGGGGGATTTCCTACGAGCAGTACTTC.